This passage covers 7 T cell receptor beta chains from one sample sequenced in a study of early T cells in non-severe SARS-CoV-2 infection. From the 5' RACE reads, TCRdb called clonotypes with MiXCR, one entry per CDR3 protein. The data show thousands of distinct CDR3 sequences, roughly 5% seen once. Sequenced material: whole blood. The origin of the receptors is an adult who was a healthcare worker with PCR-confirmed SARS-CoV-2 infection or an uninfected control (not recorded which).

This clonotype qualifies as medium-sized (0.01 to 0.1%). The J gene is TRBJ2-2, the V gene TRBV10-1; TRBD2 agrees at 8 bases. The CDR3 consists of 14 residues. Germline assignment: CDR1 WNHNN and CDR2 SYGVQD (reference sequence). J was trimmed by 6 bases and V by 2 bases; bases with no gene match: 2. The CDR3 DNA reads as TGCGCCAGCAGTGAGGGCGGGAGGCCCGGGGAGCTGTTTTTT. Translation: CASSEGGRPGELFF.

The chain uses TRBV6-5 and TRBJ2-1; perhaps TRBD1 as D (6 bases). V gave up 5 bases and J gave up 7 bases, with 15 bases separating them. The CDR3 runs to 14 residues. Germline CDR1 MNHEY, CDR2 SVGAGI. The CDR3 here is CASSRTQGKNEQFF. DNA for the CDR3: TGTGCCAGCAGTCGGACCCAGGGGAAGAATGAGCAGTTCTTC.

The chain couples TRBV9 to TRBJ2-1, with 9 bases lining up with TRBD2. Unmatched junction bases numbered 2, after V lost 0 bases and J lost 4 bases. The germline gives CDR1 SGDLS, CDR2 YYNGEE. This CDR3 region has 15 residues. The CDR3 here is CASSVDSGSYNEQFF. The CDR3, as DNA: TGTGCCAGCAGCGTAGATAGCGGGAGTTACAATGAGCAGTTCTTC.

This clonotype rates as medium-sized. The rearrangement joins TRBV4-1 to TRBJ1-2; D might be TRBD1 (5 bases). The V end lost 1 base, the J end lost 0 bases, and 9 bases lay between the germline ends. CDR3 length: 15 residues. Germline V gene sequence: CDR1 MGHRA, CDR2 YSYEKL. The CDR3 sequence: CASSQVGAANYGYTF. As DNA, the CDR3 is TGCGCCAGCAGCCAAGTCGGGGCGGCTAACTATGGCTACACCTTC.

This clonotype was detected ten times or more. V usage is TRBV7-9 and J usage is TRBJ2-6; D remains unclear. The germline CDR1 and CDR2 sequences are SEHNR and FQNEAQ (reference sequence). Trimming took 8 bases from V and 0 from J, leaving 14 bases between them. This CDR3 spans 16 amino acids. The CDR3 sequence is CASSHSPASGANVLTF. In DNA form, the CDR3 reads TGTGCCAGCTCCCACAGTCCTGCCTCTGGGGCCAACGTCCTGACTTTC.

The rearrangement links TRBV12-3 or TRBV12-4 to TRBJ2-5; 8 positions agree with TRBD2. This CDR3 region has 15 residues. V gave up 3 bases and J gave up 4 bases; unmatched junction bases: 7. The CDR3 here is CASSFPGGRRETQYF. CDR3 sequence (DNA): TGTGCCAGCAGTTTTCCAGGCGGGAGGCGAGAGACCCAGTACTTC.

This chain links TRBV11-2 with TRBJ2-5; a possible D gene is TRBD2 (5 bases). V was cut by 1 base and J by 2 bases, with 14 bases left in between. This CDR3 is built from 16 residues. Germline V CDR1 and CDR2: SGHAT, FQNNGV. CDR3 loop: CASSLAQFRLQETQYF. The CDR3 bases are TGTGCCAGCAGCTTAGCCCAATTCAGACTACAAGAGACCCAGTACTTC.